The sample holds many counts of the clone carrying this T cell receptor (beta chain). Antigen specificity is unknown. CDR3 length: 18 amino acids. The V and J ends lost 2 bases and 3 bases respectively, with 22 bases between them. CDR1 is MDHEN, CDR2 SYDVKM, per germline. This record comes from a study of Graves' ophthalmopathy and Graves' hyperthyroidism. About the research overall: Sampling took place at initial diagnosis, with peripheral blood obtained before any treatment. Study-level findings and limits: Blood also harbored most expanded thyroid clonotypes above 0.001 frequency.

Transcripts of RNA were the source for amplifying TCR beta CDR3 regions. The workflow started with a first-round RT-PCR run with HTBI primers and then moved on to a second-round multiplex PCR. TCRdb re-called the multiplex PCR reads with MiXCR, one entry per CDR3 protein. The table has 680,000 or so distinct CDR3 sequences, approximately 21% seen once; the top ten hold approximately 6.5%. Diagnosis was based on clinical symptoms, serum thyroxine, TRAb, thyroid ultrasound and orbital computed tomography. The PBMCs originated from roughly 9.6 ml of fresh peripheral blood. This clonotype was obtained from a woman aged 18-29 years with stable Graves' hyperthyroidism. Some clones in this sample may be carry-over from other donors' samples. The sequencing input was peripheral blood. The V and J genes are TRBV28 and TRBJ1-2; TRBD1 is a possible D gene (6 bases). The CDR3 reads CASSLGWAGDEGDYGYTF. CDR3 bases: TGTGCCAGCAGTTTAGGTTGGGCAGGGGATGAGGGAGACTATGGCTACACCTTC.